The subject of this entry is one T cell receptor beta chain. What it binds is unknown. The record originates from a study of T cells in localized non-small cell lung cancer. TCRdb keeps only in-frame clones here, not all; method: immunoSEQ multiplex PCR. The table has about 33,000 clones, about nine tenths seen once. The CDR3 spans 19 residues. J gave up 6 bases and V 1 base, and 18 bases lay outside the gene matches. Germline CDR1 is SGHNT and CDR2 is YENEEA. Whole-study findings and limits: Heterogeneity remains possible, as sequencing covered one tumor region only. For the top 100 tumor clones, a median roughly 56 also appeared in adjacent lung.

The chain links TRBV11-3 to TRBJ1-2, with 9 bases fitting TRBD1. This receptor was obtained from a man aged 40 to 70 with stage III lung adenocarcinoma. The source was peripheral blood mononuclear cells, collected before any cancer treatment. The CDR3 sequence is CASSLGIRDRDPQSNGYTF. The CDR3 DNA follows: TGTGCCAGCAGCTTAGGAATCCGGGACAGGGACCCACAAAGTAATGGCTACACCTTC.